What follows describes a single T cell receptor beta chain. The antigen is not known. The data originate from a study of CD8 T cells in Susac syndrome. Study-wide points: In its TCR sequencing and HLA analysis, the study acknowledged that the number of individuals was relatively small.

From blood CD8+ and CD4+ T cells, the TCR beta chain was sequenced. Roughly 0.45 to 1 ug RNA was reverse transcribed with random hexamers. TCR beta CDR3 was amplified by immunoSEQ multiplex PCR. This amplification extended across 54 Vbeta and 13 Jbeta segments. TCRdb reanalysed the immunoSEQ multiplex PCR reads using MiXCR and keeps one entry per CDR3 protein. The repertoire holds some 120,000 distinct CDR3 sequences, approximately 89% seen once, with around 0.22% in the top ten. The CDR3 sequence is 13 residues long. The V end was cut by 3 bases, the J end by 0 bases, with 5 bases between. Source material: CD8+ T cells from PBMCs. J is TRBJ1-2 and V is TRBV12-3 or TRBV12-4; no clear D. This sequence originates from a human donor with multiple sclerosis. The CDR3 bases are TGTGCCAGCAGTTTCTTAGCTAACTATGGCTACACCTTC. Amino acid sequence: CASSFLANYGYTF.